This T cell receptor (beta chain) was profiled in a study of shared clonotypes between healthy human individuals. On the study more broadly: The study used three CD4 naive, three CD4 memory, two CD8 naive and one CD8 memory plate per donor.

Findings and caveats of the study: In a few donors, roughly 5.2% of naive CD4 clonotypes appeared in common. Researchers found naive subsets generally carried larger estimated richness than memory subsets.

This CDR3 is built from 14 residues. Deletions cut 5 bases from V and 3 bases from J, with 13 bases between. Germline CDR1 ENHRY, CDR2 SYGVKD. Researchers divided each subset's genomic DNA evenly across several immunoSEQ plates. TCRdb keeps only in-frame clones here, not all; method: immunoSEQ multiplex PCR. The sample lists over a million clones, 75% to 85% occurring once. Of note for this clone: Its specificity is unknown.

V usage is TRBV10-3 and J usage is TRBJ1-1; D possibly corresponds to TRBD1 (6 bases). Sample: memory CD4+ T cells from PBMCs. The subset here: CD45RA-negative fraction. The sequence was collected from a young man in good health. Some clones in this sample may be carry-over from other donors' samples. The CDR3 DNA reads as TGTGCCATCAGTCGCAGGGGCCAGGACACTGAAGCTTTCTTT. It is translated as CAISRRGQDTEAFF.